Listed below are T cell receptor beta chains from one sample, sequenced in a study of T cell clonotyping in hematopoietic cell transplantation. Measured with immunoSEQ multiplex PCR; TCRdb has only the in-frame clones, and not every one. The data hold 28,000 or so clones, with 90% to 97% observed a single time. Input material: peripheral blood mononuclear cells. The receptor source for this set is a man aged 45-65 years in good health. Some clones in this sample may be carry-over from other donors' samples. The conserved cysteine and the conserved F or W are not part of the CDR3 here.

V	J	CDR3
TRBV6-5	TRBJ1-1	ASSWGLLSTEAF
TRBV14	TRBJ2-5	ASSQAPTKTQY
TRBV28	TRBJ2-2	ASSQGGAGELF
TRBV5-6	TRBJ2-7	ASSSGWAYEQY
TRBV30	TRBJ1-2	AWSRTNYGYT
TRBV30	TRBJ1-1	AWSVLSEAF
TRBV6-5	TRBJ1-4	ASSQNEKLF
TRBV19	TRBJ1-5	ASSTLGDQPQH
TRBV30	TRBJ2-5	AWREYLTRQETQY
TRBV6-4	TRBJ2-3	ASSEGLATDTQY
TRBV19	TRBJ2-5	ASSIPGTGSETQY
TRBV2	TRBJ2-7	ASSDSGGFRDEQY
TRBV7-2	TRBJ1-5	ASSLQTGPGQPQH
TRBV19	TRBJ1-4	ASNRGLNEKLF
TRBV5-4	TRBJ2-3	ATLDRSSTDTQY
TRBV4-3	TRBJ1-1	ASSQDQRVLAEAF
TRBV18	TRBJ1-2	ASQGGDYGYT
TRBV19	TRBJ1-4	ASSADRWGEKLF
TRBV25-1	TRBJ2-5	ASSDSLQETQY
TRBV25-1	TRBJ2-7	ASSGHRFAGAPAVKQY
TRBV9	TRBJ2-3	ASSVGQGTPDTQY
TRBV15	TRBJ2-7	ATSRDALLPTGGSYEQY
TRBV7-3	TRBJ2-2	ASSLGRGGTGELF
TRBV6-5	TRBJ1-2	ASSYSQGGANYGYT
TRBV4-3	TRBJ1-1	ASSQDPAGGIAEAF
TRBV11-2	TRBJ1-1	ASTPRLRTEAF
TRBV5-1	TRBJ1-1	ASRQPAGVNTEAF
TRBV10-3	TRBJ1-2	AIRKSGTNYGYT
TRBV5-1	TRBJ1-2	ASSLGGNYGYT
TRBV29-1	TRBJ2-3	SVGGDSTLATDTQY
TRBV6-6	TRBJ1-4	ASRLDATNEKLF
TRBV28	TRBJ2-7	AIQQGASYEQY
TRBV6-5	TRBJ1-5	ASRSTGGNQPQH
TRBV7-2	TRBJ2-3	ASRPHQRGAIDTQY
TRBV28	TRBJ2-7	ASSLGQGAGEQY
TRBV6-1	TRBJ1-4	ASSMTGATNEKLF
TRBV19	TRBJ1-2	ASHTGGYGYT
TRBV6-6	TRBJ1-6	ASSLDSQSSPLH
TRBV5-6	TRBJ2-7	ASSFSVSPYSQY
TRBV29-1	TRBJ2-7	SGGLAGTYEQY
TRBV2	TRBJ1-5	ASRVDSFNQPQH
TRBV20-1	TRBJ1-1	SASGQFEAF
TRBV18	TRBJ2-3	ASSPLSGATDTQY
TRBV7-2	TRBJ1-4	ASRTPGSGEKLF
TRBV5-1	TRBJ1-1	ASSLAGYTEAF
TRBV7-2	TRBJ1-2	ASSPQVTVQYGYT
TRBV5-1	TRBJ1-3	ASSLDGNTIY
TRBV7-7	TRBJ2-7	ASSSRTAPYEQY
TRBV18	TRBJ1-1	ASSPVLGNTEAF